The entry below describes one T cell receptor beta chain. Its antigen is unidentified. The sample originates from a study of cytomegalovirus exposure and HLA in healthy donors. Findings of the study overall: It was reported that the classifier diagnosed cytomegalovirus status with high specificity and sensitivity in both the original and validation cohorts.

This PCR relied on a set of 60 Vbeta primers and 13 Jbeta primers. Assay: immunoSEQ multiplex PCR; the TCRdb copy retains only in-frame clones and omits some. The sample includes approximately 150,000 clones, approximately 75% of them seen just once. Germline V gene sequence: CDR1 SGHRS, CDR2 YFSETQ. Trimming stripped 4 bases from V and 6 bases from J, with 10 bases between. The CDR3 is 13 residues long. The TCR sequence derives from a young man in good health and CMV-seropositive. Material for sequencing was PBMCs. The V and J genes are TRBV5-1 and TRBJ1-4; perhaps TRBD1 as D (6 bases). In nucleotides, the CDR3 is TGCGCCAGCAGCGTGGGGGGCCATGAAAAACTGTTTTTT. Its translation is CASSVGGHEKLFF. The full variable domain, in which reference TRBV5-1 and TRBJ1-4 provide the parts outside the CDR3, is KAGVTQTPRYLIKTRGQQVTLSCSPISGHRSVSWYQQTPGQGLQFLFEYFSETQRNKGNFPGRFSGRQFSNSRSEMNVSTLELGDSALYLCASSVGGHEKLFFGSGTQLSVL.